This entry lists 24 T cell receptor beta chains sequenced from one sample in a study of glioma-infiltrating T cells after dendritic cell vaccination. TCRdb keeps only in-frame clones here, not all; method: immunoSEQ multiplex PCR. The data contain over 75,000 clones, 81% of them seen just once; the ten biggest clones take up 2% to 2.5%. Time point described: after dendritic cell vaccination, including at tumor progression/relapse. The input for sequencing was blood, taken after dendritic cell vaccination. These receptors were collected from a human donor with glioblastoma.

This chain uses TRBV27 with TRBJ2-5, with 7 bases fitting TRBD1. The V and J ends lost 5 bases and 5 bases, in that order; junction bases with no gene match: 5. The CDR3 is made up of 13 amino acids. The germline gives CDR1 MNHEY, CDR2 SMNVEV (reference sequence). DNA for the CDR3: TGTGCCAGCAGTCCGAGGGGGCGTGAGACCCAGTACTTC. Translated, it gives CASSPRGRETQYF.

The CDR3 region has the DNA TGCGCCAGCAGTCAATCGCTGACATCTCATCAGCCCCAGCATTTT. This translates into CASSQSLTSHQPQHF. The chain is built from TRBV23-1 and TRBJ1-5; no reliable D call. TRBV23-1 carries the ORF label, with uncertain function. There are 15 residues in the CDR3. V was shortened by 0 bases and J by 5 bases, with 11 bases between the two germline ends.

This clone is a singleton in its sample. The V and J genes are TRBV9 and TRBJ2-2; D call uncertain. Germline V lookup: CDR1 SGDLS, CDR2 YYNGEE. This CDR3 has 14 amino acids. Trimming took 0 bases from V and 4 from J, leaving 7 bases between them. In nucleotides, the CDR3 is TGTGCCAGCAGCGTAGATTCTAGCACCGGGGAGCTGTTTTTT. Protein product: CASSVDSSTGELFF.

V gene TRBV11-3 combines with J gene TRBJ2-7; 7 nucleotides line up with TRBD1. V gave up 5 bases and J gave up 3 bases; unmatched junction bases: 4. Germline V gives CDR1 SGHNT, CDR2 YENEEA. This CDR3 contains 13 residues. CDR3 residues: CASSRRDSYEQYV. As DNA, the CDR3 is TGTGCCAGCAGCCGCCGGGACAGCTACGAGCAGTACGTC.

The V call is TRBV2, the J call TRBJ1-5; 8 positions match TRBD1. The CDR3 covers 15 residues. Trimming at V came to 8 bases and at J to 0 bases, leaving 6 bases not matched to a gene. Germline V gene data show CDR1 as SNHLY and CDR2 as FYNNEI. CDR3 region: CASETGDYSNQPQHF. In DNA, the CDR3 is TGTGCCAGCGAGACAGGGGATTATAGCAATCAGCCCCAGCATTTT. The whole variable domain, filled in from reference TRBV2 and TRBJ1-5, reads EPEVTQTPSHQVTQMGQEVILRCVPISNHLYFYWYRQILGQKVEFLVSFYNNEISEKSEIFDDQFSVERPDGSNFTLKIRSTKLEDSAMYFCASETGDYSNQPQHFGDGTRLSIL.

V is TRBV4-1 and J is TRBJ2-2, with D unresolved. V was trimmed by 0 bases and J by 3 bases, leaving 5 bases between them. The CDR3 covers 14 residues. The V gene's germline CDR1 is MGHRA and CDR2 YSYEKL. CDR3 sequence reads: CASSQEYYTGELFF. The CDR3 DNA reads TGCGCCAGCAGCCAAGAATATTACACCGGGGAGCTGTTTTTT.

The V gene is TRBV2, the J gene TRBJ1-4; TRBD1 aligns across 8 bases. The CDR3 totals 15 residues. V was clipped by 9 bases and J by 8 bases; unmatched bases: 14. The germline CDR1 and CDR2 sequences are SNHLY and FYNNEI. CDR3 DNA sequence: TGTGCCAGTGGGGGGCAGGGGGCCACGGGAGAAAAACTGTTTTTT. This translates into CASGGQGATGEKLFF.

The chain has TRBV4-1 and TRBJ2-5; 14 bases agree with TRBD2. The CDR3 has 19 amino acids. In germline, CDR1 is MGHRA, CDR2 YSYEKL. The V gene end was trimmed by 4 bases and the J gene end by 4 bases; junction bases not matched to a gene: 14. The DNA for the CDR3 is TGCGCCAGCAGCCGAATAGGACTAGCGGGGGGCCGGGGTTTAGAGACCCAGTACTTC. Translated, it gives CASSRIGLAGGRGLETQYF.

The V and J genes are TRBV6-5 and TRBJ1-1, with a weak D call TRBD1 (6 bases). Germline V gene data show CDR1 as MNHEY and CDR2 as SVGAGI. The V gene lost 1 base and the J gene lost 1 base, with 13 bases spanning the gap. The CDR3 has 16 residues. The CDR3 nucleotides are TGTGCCAGCAGTTACTGGGGGGGCCGCCCGAACACTGAAGCTTTCTTT. Translation gives CASSYWGGRPNTEAFF.

The rearrangement uses TRBV7-3 and TRBJ2-5; tentatively, D is TRBD2 (7 bases). The V end was cut by 4 bases, the J end by 2 bases, with 20 bases between. Germline loops: CDR1 SGHTA, CDR2 FQGTGA. The CDR3 loop spans 17 amino acids. The chain's CDR3 is CASSSRPGASGQETQYF. The DNA of the CDR3 is TGTGCCAGCAGCTCCCGACCGGGGGCTAGCGGTCAAGAGACCCAGTACTTC.

This chain links TRBV30 with TRBJ2-3, with 8 bases lining up with TRBD1. The CDR3 has 21 amino acids. Germline assignment: CDR1 GTSNPN and CDR2 SVGIG (reference sequence). The ends lost 1 base at V and 0 bases at J; junction bases unmatched: 21. The CDR3 nucleotides are TGTGCCTGGAGTGCCCAACTCCGGACAGGGCCGACTCCTCTTAGCACAGATACGCAGTATTTT. Translating gives CAWSAQLRTGPTPLSTDTQYF.

The rearrangement uses TRBV5-4 and TRBJ2-5, with TRBD2 matching over 13 bases. Trimming at V came to 4 bases and at J to 2 bases, leaving 8 bases not matched to a gene. CDR3 size: 17 residues. Germline V gives CDR1 SGHNT, CDR2 YYREEE (reference sequence). The CDR3 DNA reads TGTGCCAGCAGCATCTATAGGGGACTAGCGGGACAAGAGACCCAGTACTTC. Protein: CASSIYRGLAGQETQYF.

CDR3 sequence (DNA): TGTGCCAGCAGCTGGGACAGGGGCGCTGAAGCTTTCTTT. It codes for CASSWDRGAEAFF. The chain joins TRBV7-6 to TRBJ1-1, with 10 bases aligning to TRBD1. The CDR3 has 13 amino acids. With 4 bases clipped from V and 6 bases from J, the junction kept 2 bases outside the gene matches. Germline V gene sequence: CDR1 SGHVS, CDR2 FNYEAQ.

DNA for the CDR3: TGTGCCAGCTCACCAGAGGGACAGGGCCTGGAGCAGTACGTC. Translation: CASSPEGQGLEQYV. J is TRBJ2-7 and V is TRBV18; 9 nucleotides line up with TRBD1. V lost 2 bases and J lost 7; bases outside the gene matches: 6. This CDR3 spans 14 amino acids. Germline loops: CDR1 KGHSH, CDR2 LQKENI.

The rearrangement joins TRBV2 to TRBJ2-1; no reliable D call. V dropped 9 bases and J dropped 0 bases, with 18 bases sitting between them. This CDR3 is 16 amino acids long. Germline V gives CDR1 SNHLY, CDR2 FYNNEI. CDR3 residues: CARTQTGASSYNEQFF. The CDR3 DNA is TGTGCCAGAACTCAAACTGGAGCCAGCTCCTACAATGAGCAGTTCTTC.

A single count supports this clone. The chain's CDR3 is CASSVLASTLANYGYTF. CDR3 sequence (DNA): TGTGCCAGCAGTGTACTGGCGTCCACTCTAGCTAACTATGGCTACACCTTC. This chain joins TRBV6-1 and TRBJ1-2; D not certain. CDR1 and CDR2 (germline): MNHNS, SASEGT. This CDR3 comprises 17 residues. Trimming took off 4 bases at V and 0 bases at J, with 18 bases between the two ends.

The chain couples TRBV9 to TRBJ2-1; 10 nucleotides line up with TRBD2. The CDR3 extends over 19 amino acids. After removal of 5 bases from V and 3 bases from J, the junction contained 17 bases not matched to a gene. Germline CDR1 is SGDLS and CDR2 is YYNGEE. CDR3 nucleotide sequence: TGTGCCAGCAGGGGGGAGGTACTAGCGGGACGGTCCCTCTACAATGAGCAGTTCTTC. This gives the protein CASRGEVLAGRSLYNEQFF.

The CDR3 sequence: CATSRTGPNQPQHF. Here the CDR3 DNA reads TGTGCCACCAGCAGGACAGGGCCCAATCAGCCCCAGCATTTT. The rearrangement links TRBV15 to TRBJ1-5; 7 nucleotides match TRBD1. Germline trimming cut 3 bases from V and 3 bases from J; bases unmatched to any gene: 2. The germline gives CDR1 LNHNV, CDR2 YYDKDF (reference sequence). The CDR3 contains 14 residues.

The gene calls are TRBV6-1 and TRBJ2-4, with 8 bases that match TRBD1. After removal of 4 bases from V and 11 bases from J, the junction contained 16 bases not matched to a gene. CDR1 MNHNS and CDR2 SASEGT come from the germline V gene. CDR3 size: 16 residues. The CDR3 DNA sequence: TGTGCCAGCAGTGCCGATATGGGACAGGTTGGGGGTTTTCAGTACTTC. It translates to CASSADMGQVGGFQYF.

The chain employs TRBV6-1 and TRBJ2-7; D is perhaps TRBD1 (6 bases). Germline V gene data show CDR1 as MNHNS and CDR2 as SASEGT. The CDR3 totals 16 residues. V shed 0 bases and J shed 1 base, with 13 bases lying between them. CDR3 nucleotide sequence: TGTGCCAGCAGTGAAGCGGATGGACAGCCTTCCTACGAGCAGTACTTC. This sequence encodes CASSEADGQPSYEQYF.

This clone was seen a single time. V usage is TRBV6-5 and J usage is TRBJ2-5, with D unresolved. The germline CDR1 and CDR2 sequences are MNHEY and SVGAGI. The CDR3 runs 14 residues. Trimming cost V 6 bases and J 7 bases, with 18 bases left between them. CDR3 protein: CASRIDSMPGTQYF. The CDR3 DNA follows: TGTGCCAGCAGGATTGACTCCATGCCGGGGACCCAGTACTTC.

The sample holds one count of this clone. The V gene is TRBV19, the J gene TRBJ1-5, with D unresolved. The CDR3 consists of 15 residues. The ends were cut back, 7 bases at V and 1 base at J, with 14 bases in the middle. CDR1 is LNHDA, CDR2 SQIVND, per germline (reference sequence). Here the CDR3 DNA reads TGTGCCAGTACCCCAACCGGGGAAAGCAATCAGCCCCAGCATTTT. This translates into CASTPTGESNQPQHF. The complete variable domain, with remaining parts taken from reference TRBV19 and TRBJ1-5, reads DGGITQSPKYLFRKEGQNVTLSCEQNLNHDAMYWYRQDPGQGLRLIYYSQIVNDFQKGDIAEGYSVSREKKESFPLTVTSAQKNPTAFYLCASTPTGESNQPQHFGDGTRLSIL.

This clone was found a few times. The rearrangement links TRBV7-9 to TRBJ1-3; weak D call: TRBD1 (6 bases). Trimming took 7 bases from V and 2 from J, leaving 12 bases between them. The CDR3 contains 14 residues. CDR1 and CDR2 (germline): SEHNR, FQNEAQ (reference sequence). The CDR3 nucleotides are TGTGCCAGCACCCTTACAGGGACTGGAAACACCATATATTTT. Its protein product is CASTLTGTGNTIYF.

The rearrangement links TRBV6-5 to TRBJ2-3, with 8 positions matching TRBD2. V lost 9 bases, J lost 6 bases, and 11 bases stayed unmatched. Germline-derived CDR1 and CDR2 are MNHEY and SVGAGI. This CDR3 region has 14 residues. The CDR3 reads CASSLAARWDTQYF. As DNA, the CDR3 is TGTGCCAGTTCACTAGCGGCACGATGGGATACGCAGTATTTT.